Given below is one T cell receptor beta chain in context. Repertoires were generated with immunoSEQ multiplex PCR, while TCRdb's copy carries only in-frame clones and drops some. The table has tens of thousands of clones, approximately 92% seen once. The sample comes from a study of T cell changes during pregnancy in multiple sclerosis. The sequenced sample was peripheral blood, obtained in the second trimester of pregnancy. This TCR came from a female donor with multiple sclerosis, enrolled in a pregnancy study.

CDR3 amino acids: CASSLGRTGIYEQYF. The CDR3 nucleotides are TGCGCCAGCAGCTTGGGGAGGACAGGGATCTACGAGCAGTACTTC. The chain carries TRBV5-1 and TRBJ2-7; 8 nucleotides align to TRBD1. With V trimmed by 0 bases and J by 3 bases, 5 bases remained unmatched. The CDR3 has 15 amino acids. Germline-derived CDR1 and CDR2 are SGHRS and YFSETQ.